This TCR beta chain was retrieved from a study of beta chain features in type 1 diabetes. General study points: The cDNA sequencing approach could over-represent high-TCR-expressing cells.

About this clone itself: Its antigen is currently unknown.

Every donor provided one heparinised blood draw, which averaged approximately 120 mL. The entirety of the isolated RNA underwent reverse transcription, so expressed TCRB transcripts were sequenced. Method: immunoSEQ multiplex PCR; TCRdb's copy keeps in-frame clones and lacks some. The sample yields fewer than 550,000 clones, around 10% seen once. The source material was naive CD4+ T cells from blood. The sequence was obtained from a woman aged 18-29 years in good health.

The CDR3 is CASSQIGGTDTQYF. The CDR3 nucleotides are TGCGCCAGCAGCCAAATAGGCGGCACAGATACGCAGTATTTT. The chain combines TRBV4-3 with TRBJ2-3; D uncertain. This CDR3 comprises 14 residues. Deletions cut 2 bases from V and 1 base from J, with 7 bases between. CDR1 is LGHNA and CDR2 is YSLEER in the germline V gene.